This T cell receptor beta chain was documented in a study of cytomegalovirus exposure and HLA in healthy donors. Points from the study as a whole: Reportedly, TCR beta sequences accurately predicted HLA-A and HLA-B alleles in most subjects.

This clone appeared a few times. Its antigen is not identified. The PCR was carried out with 60 Vbeta primers and 13 Jbeta primers. Only in-frame clones appear in the TCRdb table, and some are missing; sequencing was by immunoSEQ multiplex PCR. The sample has around 150,000 clones; approximately 78% are singletons. The germline V gene encodes CDR1 SGHNT and CDR2 YYREEE (reference sequence). After removal of 0 bases from V and 8 bases from J, the junction contained 7 bases not matched to a gene. The CDR3 totals 14 residues. The chain is built from TRBV5-4 and TRBJ1-2, with 7 nucleotides matching TRBD1. Sequencing was performed on PBMCs. The TCR comes from a girl between 2 and 10 years old in good health and CMV-seropositive. Here the CDR3 reads CASSLGGQPLGYTF. CDR3 coding DNA: TGTGCCAGCAGCTTGGGGGGACAGCCCTTGGGCTACACCTTC.